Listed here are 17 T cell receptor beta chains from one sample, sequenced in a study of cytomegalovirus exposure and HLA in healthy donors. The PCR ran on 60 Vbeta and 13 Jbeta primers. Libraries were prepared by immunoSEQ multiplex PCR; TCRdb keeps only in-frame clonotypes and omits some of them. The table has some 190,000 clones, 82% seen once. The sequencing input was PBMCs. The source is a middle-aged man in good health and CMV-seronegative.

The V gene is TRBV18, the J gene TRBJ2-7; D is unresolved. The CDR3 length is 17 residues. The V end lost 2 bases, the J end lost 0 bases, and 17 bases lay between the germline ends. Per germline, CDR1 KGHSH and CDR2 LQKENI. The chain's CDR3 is CASSPTPPQAHSYEQYF. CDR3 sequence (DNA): TGTGCCAGCTCACCAACCCCCCCCCAGGCCCACTCCTACGAGCAGTACTTC.

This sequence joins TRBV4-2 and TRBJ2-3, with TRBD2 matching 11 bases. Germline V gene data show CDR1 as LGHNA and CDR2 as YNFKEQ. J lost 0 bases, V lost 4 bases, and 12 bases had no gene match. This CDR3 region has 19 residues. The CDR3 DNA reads TGTGCCAGCAGCCTCAACCTAGCGGGGGGAGCGACTAGCACAGATACGCAGTATTTT. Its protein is CASSLNLAGGATSTDTQYF.

The chain's CDR3 is CASSLGDFTMNTGELFF. The DNA for the CDR3 is TGTGCCAGCAGCTTAGGGGACTTCACGATGAACACCGGGGAGCTGTTTTTT. The rearrangement uses TRBV7-2 and TRBJ2-2; weak D call: TRBD2 (6 bases). V was trimmed by 1 base and J by 1 base, leaving 13 bases between them. The CDR3 runs 17 residues. The germline gives CDR1 SGHTA, CDR2 FQGNSA.

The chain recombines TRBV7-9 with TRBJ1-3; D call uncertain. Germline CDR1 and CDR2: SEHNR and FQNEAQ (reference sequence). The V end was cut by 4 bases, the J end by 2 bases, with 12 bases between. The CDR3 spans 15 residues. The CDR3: CASSSLGRAGNTIYF. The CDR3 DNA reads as TGTGCCAGCAGCTCCCTAGGGAGAGCTGGAAACACCATATATTTT.

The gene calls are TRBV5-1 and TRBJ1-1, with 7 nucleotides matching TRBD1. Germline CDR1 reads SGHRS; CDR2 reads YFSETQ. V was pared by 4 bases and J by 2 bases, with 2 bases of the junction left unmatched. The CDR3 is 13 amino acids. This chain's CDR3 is CASSRQGNTEAFF. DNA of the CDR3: TGCGCCAGCAGCCGACAGGGTAACACTGAAGCTTTCTTT.

CDR3 sequence (DNA): TGTGCCAGCAGTTTATCCTCCGGGAGAGGCTACACCTTC. It encodes CASSLSSGRGYTF. V and J are TRBV27 and TRBJ1-2, with D unresolved. CDR1 is MNHEY and CDR2 is SMNVEV in the germline V gene (reference sequence). The V end lost 0 bases, the J end lost 8 bases, and 10 bases lay between the germline ends. CDR3 length: 13 residues.

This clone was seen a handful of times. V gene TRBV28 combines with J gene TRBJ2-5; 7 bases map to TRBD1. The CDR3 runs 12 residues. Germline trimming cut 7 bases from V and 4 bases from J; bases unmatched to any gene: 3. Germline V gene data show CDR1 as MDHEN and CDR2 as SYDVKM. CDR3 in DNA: TGTGCCAGCATGACAGGGAGAGAGACCCAGTACTTC. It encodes CASMTGRETQYF.

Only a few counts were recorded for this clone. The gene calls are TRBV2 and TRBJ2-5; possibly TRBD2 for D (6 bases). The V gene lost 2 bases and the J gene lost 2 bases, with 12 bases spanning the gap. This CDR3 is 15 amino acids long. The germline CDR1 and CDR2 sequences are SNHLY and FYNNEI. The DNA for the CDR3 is TGTGCCAGCAGTGAATGGGCGGGATTACAAGAGACCCAGTACTTC. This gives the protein CASSEWAGLQETQYF.

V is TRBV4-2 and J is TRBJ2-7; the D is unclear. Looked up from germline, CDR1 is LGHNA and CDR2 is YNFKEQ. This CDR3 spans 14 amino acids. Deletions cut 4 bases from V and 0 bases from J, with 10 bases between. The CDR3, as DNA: TGTGCCAGCAGCCTGCTGCGGTCCTCCTACGAGCAGTACTTC. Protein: CASSLLRSSYEQYF.

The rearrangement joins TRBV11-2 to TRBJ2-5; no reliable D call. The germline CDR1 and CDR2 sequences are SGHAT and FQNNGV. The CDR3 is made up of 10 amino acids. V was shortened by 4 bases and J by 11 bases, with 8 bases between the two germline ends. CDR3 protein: CASSSYHQYF. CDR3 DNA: TGTGCCAGCAGCTCCTACCATCAGTACTTC.

In nucleotides, the CDR3 is TGTGCCAGCAGCGCCCAGACTAGCGCAAAGGACGAGCAGTACTTC. It translates to CASSAQTSAKDEQYF. J is TRBJ2-7 and V is TRBV7-6; 8 nucleotides match TRBD2. Germline CDR1 SGHVS, CDR2 FNYEAQ. V shed 5 bases and J 5 bases; nucleotides not matched to a gene: 11. The CDR3 has 15 residues.

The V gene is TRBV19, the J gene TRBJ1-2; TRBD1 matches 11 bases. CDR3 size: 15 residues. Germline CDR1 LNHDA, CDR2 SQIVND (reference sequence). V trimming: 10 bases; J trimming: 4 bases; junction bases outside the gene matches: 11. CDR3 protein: CATKDRGQRGYGYTF. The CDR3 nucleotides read TGTGCCACCAAGGACAGGGGGCAAAGAGGCTATGGCTACACCTTC.

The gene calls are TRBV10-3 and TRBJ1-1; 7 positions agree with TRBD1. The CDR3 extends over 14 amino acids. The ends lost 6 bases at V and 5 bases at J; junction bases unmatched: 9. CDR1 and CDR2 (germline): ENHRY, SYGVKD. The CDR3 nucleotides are TGTGCCATCAGCGGCTCTCAGGGGGAGACTGAAGCTTTCTTT. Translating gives CAISGSQGETEAFF.

The CDR3 reads CASSVADSSGGYNEQFF. The DNA of the CDR3 is TGTGCCAGCAGCGTAGCTGATAGTAGCGGGGGGTACAATGAGCAGTTCTTC. The rearrangement links TRBV9 to TRBJ2-1; 10 nucleotides line up with TRBD2. Germline V CDR1 and CDR2: SGDLS, YYNGEE. This CDR3 contains 17 residues. V shed 0 bases, J shed 4 bases, and the junction held 7 bases outside the gene matches.

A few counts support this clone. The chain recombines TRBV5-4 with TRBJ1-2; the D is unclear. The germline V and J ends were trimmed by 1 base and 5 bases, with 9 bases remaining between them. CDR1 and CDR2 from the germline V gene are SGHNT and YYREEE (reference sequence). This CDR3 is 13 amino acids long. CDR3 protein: CASSLQREYGYTF. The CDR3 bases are TGTGCCAGCAGCTTGCAACGGGAATATGGCTACACCTTC.

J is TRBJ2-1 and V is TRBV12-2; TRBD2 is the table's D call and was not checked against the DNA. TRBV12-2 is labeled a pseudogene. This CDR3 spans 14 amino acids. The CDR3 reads CASRLAEGENEQFF. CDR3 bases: TGTGCAAGTCGCTTAGCAGAGGGAGAGAATGAGCAGTTCTTC.

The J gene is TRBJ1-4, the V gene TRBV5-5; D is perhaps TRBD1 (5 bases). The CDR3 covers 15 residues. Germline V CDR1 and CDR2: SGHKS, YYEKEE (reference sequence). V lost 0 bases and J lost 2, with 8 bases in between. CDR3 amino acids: CASSLGGGTNEKLFF. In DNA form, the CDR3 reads TGTGCCAGCAGCTTGGGCGGGGGGACTAATGAAAAACTGTTTTTT.